Shown below are 30 T cell receptor beta chains from a single sample sequenced in a study of blood T cell repertoires in COVID-19. Clones were sequenced by immunoSEQ multiplex PCR, and TCRdb holds only the in-frame ones, with some missing. The table has about 190,000 clones, more than 60% seen once. What was sequenced was peripheral blood. Receptor source: a man aged 50 or older who had recovered from COVID-19.

The V gene is TRBV7-2, the J gene TRBJ2-3; 15 bases agree with TRBD2. Germline assignment: CDR1 SGHTA and CDR2 FQGNSA. This CDR3 contains 18 residues. V shed 6 bases, J shed 1 base, and the junction held 8 bases outside the gene matches. The CDR3 region is CASRLGLAGGPGTDTQYF. The DNA of the CDR3 is TGTGCCAGCAGACTCGGACTAGCGGGAGGGCCCGGCACAGATACGCAGTATTTT.

The chain uses TRBV11-2 and TRBJ2-5; tentative D call: TRBD1 (6 bases). This CDR3 region has 16 residues. CDR1 SGHAT and CDR2 FQNNGV come from the germline V gene. Trimming stripped 0 bases from V and 1 base from J, with 12 bases between. CDR3 coding DNA: TGTGCCAGCAGCTTAGATCTCAGGACAGTCCAAGAGACCCAGTACTTC. Translating gives CASSLDLRTVQETQYF. Variable domain in full (rest from reference TRBV11-2 and TRBJ2-5): EAGVAQSPRYKIIEKRQSVAFWCNPISGHATLYWYQQILGQGPKLLIQFQNNGVVDDSQLPKDRFSAERLKGVDSTLKIQPAKLEDSAVYLCASSLDLRTVQETQYFGPGTRLLVL.

As DNA, the CDR3 is TGCAGCTTCCAGGTCTCGAATGAAAAACTGTTTTTT. Protein: CSFQVSNEKLFF. The chain carries TRBV29-1 and TRBJ1-4, with D unresolved. The germline gives CDR1 SQVTM, CDR2 ANQGSEA. This CDR3 region has 12 residues. V shed 8 bases and J shed 5 bases, with 12 bases lying between them.

Only a few counts were recorded for this clone. The V and J genes are TRBV15 and TRBJ2-7; a weak D match, TRBD2 (7 bases). V was pared by 4 bases and J by 4 bases, with 11 bases between. The germline V gene encodes CDR1 LNHNV and CDR2 YYDKDF (reference sequence). The CDR3 has 13 residues. The CDR3 nucleotides read TGTGCCACCAGCATAGGGGGGGGGTACGAGCAGTACTTC. Its translation: CATSIGGGYEQYF.

This clone was counted a few times. The chain links TRBV5-1 to TRBJ2-1; TRBD2 might be the D (7 bases). This CDR3 is 15 amino acids long. Trimming cost V 4 bases and J 7 bases, with 18 bases left between them. Germline values: CDR1 SGHRS, CDR2 YFSETQ. For the CDR3, the DNA is TGCGCCAGCAGCGTGACTGGGGGGGCCTTTAATGAGCAGTTCTTC. Its translation: CASSVTGGAFNEQFF.

The CDR3 DNA reads TGCGCCAGCAGCACAACGCCGGGTCAAGGTGGAACCGGGGAGCTGTTTTTT. This sequence encodes CASSTTPGQGGTGELFF. The gene calls are TRBV5-1 and TRBJ2-2; D is uncertain. V was cut by 4 bases and J by 5 bases, with 21 bases left in between. The germline gives CDR1 SGHRS, CDR2 YFSETQ. The CDR3 runs to 17 residues.

The chain employs TRBV19 and TRBJ1-2; no firm D call. V lost 9 bases and J lost 1, with 9 bases in between. The germline gives CDR1 LNHDA, CDR2 SQIVND (reference sequence). The CDR3 is made up of 12 amino acids. The CDR3 loop is CASRGYNYGYTF. CDR3 bases: TGTGCCAGCCGGGGTTATAACTATGGCTACACCTTC.

V and J are TRBV7-3 and TRBJ2-1, with 15 bases identical to TRBD2. Per the germline V gene, CDR1 is SGHTA and CDR2 is FQGTGA. This CDR3 comprises 17 residues. V was pared by 2 bases and J by 7 bases, with 6 bases of the junction left unmatched. The CDR3 coding sequence is TGTGCCAGCAGCTTAGTAGGACTAGCGGGAGGGCAAAATGAGCAGTTCTTC. Its translation: CASSLVGLAGGQNEQFF. The variable domain in full, completed from reference TRBV7-3 and TRBJ2-1, reads GAGVSQTPSNKVTEKGKYVELRCDPISGHTALYWYRQSLGQGPEFLIYFQGTGAADDSGLPNDRFFAVRPEGSVSTLKIQRTERGDSAVYLCASSLVGLAGGQNEQFFGPGTRLTVL.

The chain joins TRBV7-3 to TRBJ2-2, with TRBD2 matching 10 bases. The CDR3 covers 17 residues. Germline lookup yields CDR1 SGHTA and CDR2 FQGTGA. V lost 2 bases and J lost 7; bases outside the gene matches: 10. The CDR3 region has the DNA TGTGCCAGCAGCTTACTAGCGGGAGTCAATTTAGGCGGGGAGCTGTTTTTT. Its translation: CASSLLAGVNLGGELFF.

This clone was detected only a few times. The chain carries TRBV27 and TRBJ2-3; the D gene is possibly TRBD2 (6 bases). Germline CDR1 MNHEY, CDR2 SMNVEV (reference sequence). V lost 6 bases, J lost 2 bases, and 24 bases lay in between. The CDR3 length is 18 residues. This chain's CDR3 is CASSTQARIADDTDTQYF. The CDR3 nucleotides are TGTGCCAGCAGCACCCAGGCTCGGATAGCGGACGACACAGATACGCAGTATTTT.

The rearrangement joins TRBV28 to TRBJ1-6; 7 nucleotides align to TRBD1. The CDR3 covers 15 residues. V lost 5 bases and J lost 11; bases outside the gene matches: 12. CDR1 is MDHEN and CDR2 is SYDVKM in the germline V gene. CDR3 in amino acids: CASSHRGIPLPPLHF. The DNA for the CDR3 is TGTGCCAGCAGTCACAGGGGAATTCCTCTACCACCCCTCCACTTT.

The V call is TRBV2, the J call TRBJ1-2; D unclear. Per the germline V gene, CDR1 is SNHLY and CDR2 is FYNNEI. CDR3 size: 15 residues. The V end was cut by 2 bases, the J end by 4 bases, with 14 bases between. CDR3 nucleotides: TGTGCCAGCAGTGAAAACGGGGTAGGGCTCTATGGCTACACCTTC. Translated: CASSENGVGLYGYTF.

The rearrangement joins TRBV29-1 to TRBJ1-1, with 8 positions matching TRBD1. The CDR3 has 12 residues. The germline V gene has CDR1 SQVTM and CDR2 ANQGSEA. V dropped 4 bases and J dropped 3; count of bases not matched to a gene: 1. CDR3 in amino acids: CSVVRGHTEAFF. The CDR3 DNA reads TGCAGCGTTGTCAGGGGGCACACTGAAGCTTTCTTT.

The chain employs TRBV6-5 and TRBJ2-7, with D unresolved. The germline V gene encodes CDR1 MNHEY and CDR2 SVGAGI. Trimming shortened V by 7 bases and J by 7 bases, and 17 bases separated the two germline ends. The CDR3 covers 13 residues. The DNA of the CDR3 is TGTGCCAGCACGCCATCCACAGCTGTGGAGCAGTACTTC. It codes for CASTPSTAVEQYF.

The rearrangement uses TRBV7-9 and TRBJ2-5; D is undetermined. Germline V gives CDR1 SEHNR, CDR2 FQNEAQ (reference sequence). Trimming cost V 6 bases and J 1 base, with 9 bases left between them. The CDR3 has 13 residues. The CDR3 DNA is TGTGCCAGCAGACCAGGATTCCAAGAGACCCAGTACTTC. Protein: CASRPGFQETQYF.

In its sample, this clone was seen many times. The chain combines TRBV7-9 with TRBJ1-2; maybe TRBD1 (5 bases). This CDR3 is built from 15 residues. The V gene's germline CDR1 is SEHNR and CDR2 FQNEAQ (reference sequence). The V end was cut by 2 bases, the J end by 8 bases, with 18 bases between. The CDR3 protein is CASSLSAAGLGGYTF. The CDR3 DNA follows: TGTGCCAGCAGCTTAAGTGCGGCAGGGCTGGGAGGCTACACCTTC. Full variable domain (remainder filled in from reference TRBV7-9 and TRBJ1-2): DTGVSQNPRHKITKRGQNVTFRCDPISEHNRLYWYRQTLGQGPEFLTYFQNEAQLEKSRLLSDRFSAERPKGSFSTLEIQRTEQGDSAMYLCASSLSAAGLGGYTFGSGTRLTVV.

The chain uses TRBV5-6 and TRBJ2-4; 9 positions agree with TRBD1. CDR1 SGHDT and CDR2 YYEEEE come from the germline V gene. Germline trimming cut 5 bases from V and 8 bases from J; bases unmatched to any gene: 8. This CDR3 contains 14 residues. CDR3 amino acids: CASSRRQGGDIQYF. The CDR3 DNA is TGTGCCAGCAGTCGTAGACAGGGGGGAGACATTCAGTACTTC.

The chain uses TRBV9 and TRBJ2-5; 10 bases are shared with TRBD2. There are 17 residues in the CDR3. V shed 0 bases, J shed 4 bases, and the junction held 9 bases outside the gene matches. Germline values: CDR1 SGDLS, CDR2 YYNGEE. The CDR3 sequence is CASSVGGSGRSGETQYF. The CDR3 nucleotides are TGTGCCAGCAGCGTAGGTGGTAGCGGGAGGTCAGGAGAGACCCAGTACTTC.

The CDR3 reads CATSRDVTNEQFF. CDR3 nucleotide sequence: TGTGCCACCAGCAGAGATGTGACTAATGAGCAGTTCTTC. V gene TRBV15 combines with J gene TRBJ2-1; D is uncertain. Per the germline V gene, CDR1 is LNHNV and CDR2 is YYDKDF (reference sequence). The CDR3 has 13 residues. V was shortened by 0 bases and J by 7 bases, with 7 bases between the two germline ends.

This clone was recorded only once. V gene TRBV6-5 combines with J gene TRBJ1-6; the D gene is possibly TRBD1 (6 bases). V was cut by 0 bases and J by 8 bases, with 11 bases left in between. Germline loops: CDR1 MNHEY, CDR2 SVGAGI. This CDR3 has 15 amino acids. CDR3 residues: CASSYSAGDYSPLHF. The DNA for the CDR3 is TGTGCCAGCAGTTACTCGGCAGGGGATTATTCACCCCTCCACTTT.

The chain combines TRBV27 with TRBJ1-1, with a weak D call TRBD1 (5 bases). Germline values: CDR1 MNHEY, CDR2 SMNVEV (reference sequence). V was cut by 4 bases and J by 0 bases, with 6 bases left in between. This CDR3 region has 13 residues. As DNA, the CDR3 is TGTGCCAGCAGTTCGACAGTGAACACTGAAGCTTTCTTT. Translating gives CASSSTVNTEAFF.

The chain recombines TRBV16 with TRBJ2-2, with D possibly TRBD1 on 6 matching bases. The length of the CDR3 is 14 residues. Germline lookup yields CDR1 KGHSY and CDR2 FQNENV. Trimming cost V 3 bases and J 6 bases, with 11 bases left between them. In DNA, the CDR3 is TGTGCCAGCAGCCATACAGGGTTGGCCGGGGAGCTGTTTTTT. This gives the protein CASSHTGLAGELFF.

The chain uses TRBV7-9 and TRBJ2-3; TRBD2 matches at 9 bases. J gave up 0 bases and V 6 bases, and 13 bases lay outside the gene matches. CDR3 size: 18 residues. Germline V gene lookup returns CDR1 SEHNR and CDR2 FQNEAQ (reference sequence). CDR3 protein: CASRWSRTSANSTDTQYF. Written as DNA, the CDR3 is TGTGCCAGCAGGTGGAGCCGGACTAGCGCAAATAGCACAGATACGCAGTATTTT.

The genes are TRBV6-4 and TRBJ1-5, with a weak D call TRBD1 (5 bases). The CDR3 totals 17 residues. Per the germline V gene, CDR1 is MRHNA and CDR2 is SNTAGT. V dropped 0 bases and J dropped 6 bases, with 18 bases sitting between them. DNA of the CDR3: TGTGCCAGCAGTGACTCGAGCATAGGCAGGGTTCGTCAGCCCCAGCATTTT. The encoded protein is CASSDSSIGRVRQPQHF.

This CDR3 is CASSLLLGRGLEKLFF. CDR3 nucleotide sequence: TGTGCCAGCAGTTTACTCTTAGGCAGGGGGCTGGAAAAACTGTTTTTT. The rearrangement links TRBV28 to TRBJ1-4; 8 bases align to TRBD1. V lost 2 bases to trimming and J lost 8 bases; unmatched junction nucleotides: 10. Germline V CDR1 and CDR2: MDHEN, SYDVKM. The CDR3 runs to 16 residues.

V usage is TRBV6-5 and J usage is TRBJ2-3; 8 nucleotides match TRBD2. Germline-derived CDR1 and CDR2 are MNHEY and SVGAGI. The CDR3 spans 16 residues. Trimming took 2 bases from V and 0 from J; bases not matched to a gene: 4. CDR3 bases: TGTGCCAGCAGTTACCAGCGGGGGTCTAGCACAGATACGCAGTATTTT. Translating it yields CASSYQRGSSTDTQYF.

The chain combines TRBV10-1 with TRBJ1-2, with D uncertain. The CDR3 is 14 residues long. V dropped 0 bases and J dropped 8 bases, with 13 bases sitting between them. Germline CDR1 and CDR2: WNHNN and SYGVQD (reference sequence). The CDR3 DNA reads as TGCGCCAGCAGTGAGTCGCCCAGCGATGGGGGCTACACCTTC. Its protein product is CASSESPSDGGYTF.

As concerns this clone: One end of the junction does not line up with germline, which may come from a read error. The chain recombines TRBV10-2 with TRBJ2-1; D is possibly TRBD1 (5 bases). The V gene's germline CDR1 is WSHSY and CDR2 SAAADI. This CDR3 has 10 amino acids. The CDR3 bases are TGCGCCAGCGTGGACAACGAGCAGTTCTTC. Its translation: CASVDNEQFF.

The chain joins TRBV29-1 to TRBJ1-1; possibly TRBD1 for D (5 bases). The germline gives CDR1 SQVTM, CDR2 ANQGSEA. This CDR3 has 13 residues. V lost 7 bases and J lost 8, with 20 bases in between. CDR3 region: CSASGTPEAEAFF. The CDR3 region has the DNA TGCAGCGCTTCAGGGACTCCGGAGGCCGAAGCTTTCTTT.

This clone was counted a single time. The CDR3 DNA is TGTGCCAGTAGTATCCGGCAGGAGGCAGCTGGCTACACCTTC. It encodes CASSIRQEAAGYTF. The chain couples TRBV19 to TRBJ1-2, with unresolved D. The V end lost 3 bases, the J end lost 7 bases, and 15 bases lay between the germline ends. This CDR3 has 14 amino acids. Germline CDR1 and CDR2: LNHDA and SQIVND (reference sequence).